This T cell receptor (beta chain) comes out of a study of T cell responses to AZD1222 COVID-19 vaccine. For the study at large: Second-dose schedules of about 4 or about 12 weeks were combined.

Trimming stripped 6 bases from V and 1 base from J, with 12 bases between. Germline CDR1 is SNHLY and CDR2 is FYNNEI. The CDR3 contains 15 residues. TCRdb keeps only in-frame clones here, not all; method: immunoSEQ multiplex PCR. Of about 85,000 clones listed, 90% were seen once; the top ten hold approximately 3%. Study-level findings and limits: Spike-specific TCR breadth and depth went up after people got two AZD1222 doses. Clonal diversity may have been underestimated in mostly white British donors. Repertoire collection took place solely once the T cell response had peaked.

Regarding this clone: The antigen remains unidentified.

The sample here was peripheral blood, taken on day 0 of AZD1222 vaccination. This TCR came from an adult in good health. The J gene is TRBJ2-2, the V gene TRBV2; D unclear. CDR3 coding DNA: TGTGCCAGCAGCGATACGCAGGAGAACACCGGGGAGCTGTTTTTT. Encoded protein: CASSDTQENTGELFF.